These 5 T cell receptor beta chains share one sample of origin, sequenced in a study of blood T cell repertoires in COVID-19. Only in-frame clones appear in the TCRdb table, and some are missing; sequencing was by immunoSEQ multiplex PCR. The sample includes 90,000 to 120,000 clones, about 90% of them seen just once. Sequenced material: peripheral blood. The source of these receptors is a woman under 40 with acute or convalescent COVID-19.

This chain uses TRBV28 with TRBJ2-1; D possibly corresponds to TRBD1 (5 bases). Trimming removed 2 bases at V and 4 bases at J, with 9 bases between. The length of the CDR3 is 14 residues. Germline V gene data show CDR1 as MDHEN and CDR2 as SYDVKM. CDR3 sequence reads: CASSLAGKYNEQFF. CDR3 nucleotides: TGTGCCAGCAGTTTAGCAGGGAAATACAATGAGCAGTTCTTC.

The genes are TRBV28 and TRBJ2-4; 8 positions match TRBD2. The CDR3 runs 17 residues. The V gene end was trimmed by 5 bases and the J gene end by 8 bases; junction bases not matched to a gene: 17. Germline V gene lookup returns CDR1 MDHEN and CDR2 SYDVKM. The CDR3 DNA reads TGTGCCAGCAGTCCCCACAGGGCCCGGGGGGGCCTGGACATTCAGTACTTC. This gives the protein CASSPHRARGGLDIQYF.

V and J are TRBV29-1 and TRBJ1-3, with TRBD1 matching over 10 bases. The CDR3 is 15 residues long. The V gene end was trimmed by 3 bases and the J gene end by 3 bases; junction bases not matched to a gene: 5. Germline assignment: CDR1 SQVTM and CDR2 ANQGSEA. The CDR3 nucleotides read TGCAGCGTTGAGGGGGACAGGGGAGGTGGAAACACCATATATTTT. Translated: CSVEGDRGGGNTIYF. Looking up the rest from reference TRBV29-1 and TRBJ1-3 gives the full variable domain: SAVISQKPSRDICQRGTSLTIQCQVDSQVTMMFWYRQQPGQSLTLIATANQGSEATYESGFVIDKFPISRPNLTFSTLTVSNMSPEDSSIYLCSVEGDRGGGNTIYFGEGSWLTVV.

The V call is TRBV19, the J call TRBJ2-6; no firm D call. The germline V gene has CDR1 LNHDA and CDR2 SQIVND (reference sequence). The CDR3 consists of 15 residues. Trimming removed 3 bases from V and 0 bases from J, with 6 bases in between. The DNA of the CDR3 is TGTGCCAGTAGTATTTTCCACTCTGGGGCCAACGTCCTGACTTTC. Amino acids: CASSIFHSGANVLTF.

The chain has TRBV5-6 and TRBJ2-1; D not resolved. The CDR3 covers 13 residues. The V end lost 2 bases, the J end lost 4 bases, and 7 bases lay between the germline ends. CDR1 SGHDT and CDR2 YYEEEE come from the germline V gene. The CDR3 reads CASSFLLYNEQFF. CDR3 nucleotides: TGTGCCAGCAGCTTCCTTCTGTACAATGAGCAGTTCTTC.